This T cell receptor (beta chain) derives from a study of cytomegalovirus exposure and HLA in healthy donors. General study points: A link between a missense DCLRE1C variant and TCR beta V- and J-gene trimming emerged from a later analysis.

13 Jbeta primers and 60 Vbeta primers were used for the PCR. TCRdb keeps only in-frame clones here, not all; method: immunoSEQ multiplex PCR. The repertoire holds roughly 200,000 clones, with 70% to 90% as singletons. Germline loops: CDR1 MDHEN, CDR2 SYDVKM. The CDR3 length is 14 residues. V shed 8 bases and J 7 bases; nucleotides not matched to a gene: 8. In the case of this clone: What it recognizes is unknown.

This sequence joins TRBV28 and TRBJ2-2; 9 bases align to TRBD1. The sequence derives from a woman aged 45-65 years in good health and CMV-seronegative. The sequenced sample was PBMCs. The CDR3 reads CASGIQGAGGELFF. The DNA for the CDR3 is TGTGCCAGCGGAATACAGGGGGCAGGCGGGGAGCTGTTTTTT.